The 7 T cell receptor beta chains presented below share a single source sample, sequenced in a study of T-cell memory formation after mild COVID-19. TCRdb processed the 5' RACE reads anew with MiXCR; each CDR3 protein has one entry. The sample has approximately 290,000 distinct CDR3 sequences; approximately 7.6% are singletons. Input material: PBMCs or a T cell subset sorted from them (not recorded which). These receptors were obtained from a man aged 18 to 35 who had mild COVID-19 (a few samples of this study predate the infection). Cell type and time point are not known.

The chain joins TRBV15 to TRBJ2-7; D is unclear. CDR1 and CDR2 from the germline V gene are LNHNV and YYDKDF (reference sequence). The CDR3 extends over 13 amino acids. V dropped 5 bases and J dropped 3 bases, with 11 bases sitting between them. The CDR3 loop reads CATSLGRNYEQYF. CDR3 in DNA: TGTGCCACCAGCCTAGGACGGAACTACGAGCAGTACTTC. The variable domain in full, completed from reference TRBV15 and TRBJ2-7, reads DAMVIQNPRYQVTQFGKPVTLSCSQTLNHNVMYWYQQKSSQAPKLLFHYYDKDFNNEADTPDNFQSRRPNTSFCFLDIRSPGLGDTAMYLCATSLGRNYEQYFGPGTRLTVT.

CDR3 protein: CASSEVMNTEAFF. CDR3 bases: TGTGCCAGCAGTGAAGTGATGAACACTGAAGCTTTCTTT. V is TRBV2 and J is TRBJ1-1; no clear D. V was pared by 1 base and J by 0 bases, with 3 bases between. This CDR3 spans 13 amino acids. Germline V gene lookup returns CDR1 SNHLY and CDR2 FYNNEI.

This clonotype was counted only a few times. An end of the junction does not agree with germline; a read error may underlie this. The chain has TRBV18 and TRBJ1-6, with 7 bases that match TRBD1. Germline V gives CDR1 KGHSH, CDR2 LQKENI. The CDR3 spans 14 residues. This CDR3 reads CASSPDAWDRGVYF. CDR3 sequence (DNA): TGTGCCAGCTCACCAGACGCCTGGGACAGAGGGGTGTATTTT. The variable domain in full, completed from reference TRBV18 and TRBJ1-6, reads NAGVMQNPRHLVRRRGQEARLRCSPMKGHSHVYWYRQLPEEGLKFMVYLQKENIIDESGMPKERFSAEFPKEGPSILRIQQVVRGDSAAYFCASSPDAWDRGVYFGNGTRLTVT.

The chain recombines TRBV7-2 with TRBJ2-2; D is undetermined. This CDR3 region has 15 residues. Trimming stripped 3 bases from V and 1 base from J, with 9 bases between. Germline CDR1 and CDR2: SGHTA and FQGNSA. CDR3 sequence: CASSLQIMNTGELFF. The CDR3 nucleotides read TGTGCCAGCAGCTTGCAGATTATGAACACCGGGGAGCTGTTTTTT.

CDR3 bases: TGTGCCAGCAGCAACCCGAGTGGAGTAAGAGGCTACACCTTC. It is translated as CASSNPSGVRGYTF. This chain uses TRBV7-9 with TRBJ1-2, with D unclear. Germline CDR1 is SEHNR and CDR2 is FQNEAQ (reference sequence). The V gene lost 5 bases and the J gene lost 8 bases, with 18 bases spanning the gap. The CDR3 extends over 14 amino acids.

This clonotype came up a few times. This chain links TRBV2 with TRBJ1-2, with no clear D. CDR3 length equals 12 residues. V was pared by 6 bases and J by 4 bases, with 9 bases between. Germline assignment: CDR1 SNHLY and CDR2 FYNNEI. As DNA, the CDR3 is TGTGCCAGCAGGGGCCAGGTCTATGGCTACACCTTC. Its protein product is CASRGQVYGYTF.

Many counts were recorded for this clonotype. This rearrangement joins TRBV12-3 or TRBV12-4 to TRBJ2-2, with D tentatively TRBD2 (6 bases). V gave up 6 bases and J gave up 1 base, with 6 bases separating them. This CDR3 is 13 amino acids long. CDR3: CASREGNTGELFF. In nucleotides, the CDR3 is TGTGCCAGCAGGGAGGGGAACACCGGGGAGCTGTTTTTT.